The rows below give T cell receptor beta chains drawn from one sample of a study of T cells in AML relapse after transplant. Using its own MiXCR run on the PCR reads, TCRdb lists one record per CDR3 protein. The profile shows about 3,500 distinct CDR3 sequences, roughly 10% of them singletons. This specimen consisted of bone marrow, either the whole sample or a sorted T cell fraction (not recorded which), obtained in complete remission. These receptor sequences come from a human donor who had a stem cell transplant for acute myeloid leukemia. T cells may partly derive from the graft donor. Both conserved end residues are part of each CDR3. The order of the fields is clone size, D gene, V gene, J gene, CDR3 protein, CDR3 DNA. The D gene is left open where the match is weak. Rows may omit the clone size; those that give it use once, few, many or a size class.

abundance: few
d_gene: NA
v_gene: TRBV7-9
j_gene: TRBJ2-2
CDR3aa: CASSAPGLNTGELFF
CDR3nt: TGTGCCAGCAGCGCTCCGGGACTCAACACCGGGGAGCTGTTTTTT

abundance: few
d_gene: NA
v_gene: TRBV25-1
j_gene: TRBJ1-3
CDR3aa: CASSVGDDSGNTIYF
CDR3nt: TGTGCCAGCAGTGTGGGGGACGACTCTGGAAACACCATATATTTT

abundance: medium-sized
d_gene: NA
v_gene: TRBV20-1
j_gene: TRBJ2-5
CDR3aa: CSASPGTETQYF
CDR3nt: TGCAGTGCTAGCCCGGGGACGGAGACCCAGTACTTC

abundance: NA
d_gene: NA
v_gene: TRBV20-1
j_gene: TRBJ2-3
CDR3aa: CSARDLHRPVHTDTQYF
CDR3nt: TGCAGTGCTAGAGATCTTCATCGTCCTGTACACACAGATACGCAGTATTTT

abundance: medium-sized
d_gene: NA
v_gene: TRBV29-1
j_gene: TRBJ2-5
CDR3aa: CSTFGTSYQETQYF
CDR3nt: TGCAGCACATTCGGGACATCGTACCAAGAGACCCAGTACTTC

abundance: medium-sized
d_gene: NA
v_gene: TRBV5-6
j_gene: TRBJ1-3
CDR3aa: CASSWGVRNSGNTIYF
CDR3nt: TGTGCCAGCAGCTGGGGAGTACGGAACTCTGGAAACACCATATATTTT

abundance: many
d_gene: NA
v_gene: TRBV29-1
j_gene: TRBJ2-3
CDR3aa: CSVALSTDTQYF
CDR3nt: TGCAGCGTTGCTCTTAGCACAGATACGCAGTATTTT

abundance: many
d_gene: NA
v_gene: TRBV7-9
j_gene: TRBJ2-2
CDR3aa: CASSQSTGYGGELFF
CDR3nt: TGTGCCAGCAGCCAATCGACAGGATATGGCGGGGAGCTGTTTTTT

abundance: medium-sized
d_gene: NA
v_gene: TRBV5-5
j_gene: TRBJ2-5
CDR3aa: CASSSTRQAPRGQETQYF
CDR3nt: TGTGCCAGCAGCTCGACGAGACAGGCCCCTCGTGGCCAAGAGACCCAGTACTTC

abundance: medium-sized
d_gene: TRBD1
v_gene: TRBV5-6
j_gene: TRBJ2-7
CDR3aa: CASSLTGVGGEQYF
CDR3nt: TGTGCCAGCAGCCTGACAGGGGTAGGGGGCGAGCAGTACTTC

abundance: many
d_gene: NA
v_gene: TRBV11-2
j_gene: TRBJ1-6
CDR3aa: CASSPGQGTNSPLHF
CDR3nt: TGTGCCAGCAGCCCCGGGCAGGGGACTAATTCACCCCTCCACTTT

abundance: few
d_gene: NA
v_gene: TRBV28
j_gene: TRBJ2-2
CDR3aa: CASSQDSYTGELFF
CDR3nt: TGTGCCAGCAGTCAGGACAGTTACACCGGGGAGCTGTTTTTT

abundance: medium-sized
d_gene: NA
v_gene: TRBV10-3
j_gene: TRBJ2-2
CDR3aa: CAITPGTSSRGELFF
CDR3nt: TGTGCCATCACTCCTGGGACATCCTCAAGGGGGGAGCTGTTTTTT

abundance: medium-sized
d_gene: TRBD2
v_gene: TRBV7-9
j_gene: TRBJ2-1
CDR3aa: CASSPGTSGSNEQFF
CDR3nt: TGTGCCAGCAGCCCCGGGACTAGCGGGAGCAATGAGCAGTTCTTC

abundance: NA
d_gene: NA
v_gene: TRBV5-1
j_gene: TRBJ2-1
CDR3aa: CASSLAPGRSMDEQFF
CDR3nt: TGCGCCAGCAGCTTGGCCCCCGGACGTAGTATGGATGAGCAGTTCTTC

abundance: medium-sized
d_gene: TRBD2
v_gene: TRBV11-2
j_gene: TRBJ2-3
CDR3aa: CASSLEAGGTDTQYF
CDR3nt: TGTGCCAGCAGCTTAGAGGCGGGGGGCACAGATACGCAGTATTTT

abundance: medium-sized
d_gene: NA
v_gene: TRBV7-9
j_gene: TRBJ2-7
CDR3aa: CASSFGGRVVEQYF
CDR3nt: TGTGCCAGCAGCTTTGGGGGGAGAGTGGTTGAGCAGTACTTC

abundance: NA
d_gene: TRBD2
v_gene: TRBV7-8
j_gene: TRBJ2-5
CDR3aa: CASSLVAGGRETQYF
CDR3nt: TGTGCCAGCAGCTTAGTAGCGGGGGGCCGGGAGACCCAGTACTTC

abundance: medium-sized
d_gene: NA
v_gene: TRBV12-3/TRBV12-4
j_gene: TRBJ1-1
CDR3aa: CASSASTSNTEAFF
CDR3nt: TGTGCCAGCAGTGCCTCGACAAGTAACACTGAAGCTTTCTTT

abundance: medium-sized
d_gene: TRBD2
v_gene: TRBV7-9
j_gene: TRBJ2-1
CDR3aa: CASSLAAGLLAYNEQFF
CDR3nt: TGTGCCAGCAGCTTAGCAGCGGGACTCTTGGCCTACAATGAGCAGTTCTTC

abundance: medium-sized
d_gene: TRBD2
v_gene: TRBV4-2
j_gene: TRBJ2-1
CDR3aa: CASSQSGGGAFNEQFF
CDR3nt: TGTGCCAGCAGCCAAAGTGGCGGGGGGGCCTTTAATGAGCAGTTCTTC

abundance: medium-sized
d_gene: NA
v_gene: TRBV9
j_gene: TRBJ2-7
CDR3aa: CASSPRAQPSSYEQYF
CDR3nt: TGTGCCAGCAGCCCGAGGGCCCAACCTAGCTCCTACGAGCAGTACTTC

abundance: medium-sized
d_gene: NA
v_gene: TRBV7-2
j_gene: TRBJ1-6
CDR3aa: CASSRTRPGGNSPLHF
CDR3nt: TGTGCCAGCAGCCGGACTCGCCCTGGTGGAAATTCACCCCTCCACTTT

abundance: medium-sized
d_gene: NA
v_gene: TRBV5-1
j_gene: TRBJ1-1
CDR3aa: CASSLGDNLGTEAFF
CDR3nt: TGCGCCAGCAGCTTGGGTGACAACCTCGGCACTGAAGCTTTCTTT

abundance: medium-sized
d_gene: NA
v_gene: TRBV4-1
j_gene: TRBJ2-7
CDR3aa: CASSLQGGSYEQYF
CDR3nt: TGCGCCAGCAGCTTGCAGGGTGGGTCCTACGAGCAGTACTTC

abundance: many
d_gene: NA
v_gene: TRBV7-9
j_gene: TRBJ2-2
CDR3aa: CASSPSTGSAGELFF
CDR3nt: TGTGCCAGCAGCCCTAGCACTGGGTCGGCCGGGGAGCTGTTTTTT

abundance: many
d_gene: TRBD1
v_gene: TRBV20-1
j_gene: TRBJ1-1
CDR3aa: CSAENRDRGREAFF
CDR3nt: TGCAGTGCTGAAAACCGGGACAGGGGACGTGAAGCTTTCTTT

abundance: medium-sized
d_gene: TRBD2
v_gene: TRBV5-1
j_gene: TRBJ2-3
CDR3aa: CASSLGLADTDTQYF
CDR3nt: TGCGCCAGCAGCTTGGGCCTAGCGGACACAGATACGCAGTATTTT

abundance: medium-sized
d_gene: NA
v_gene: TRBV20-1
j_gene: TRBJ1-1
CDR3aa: CSARAQANTEAFF
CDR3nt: TGCAGTGCTAGAGCACAAGCGAACACTGAAGCTTTCTTT

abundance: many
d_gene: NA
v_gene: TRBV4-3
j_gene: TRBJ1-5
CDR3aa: CASSQDSAPGSNQPQHF
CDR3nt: TGCGCCAGCAGCCAAGATTCGGCCCCAGGCTCTAATCAGCCCCAGCATTTT

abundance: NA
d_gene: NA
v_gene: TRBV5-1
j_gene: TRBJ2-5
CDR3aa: CASSLEGDGETQYF
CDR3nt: TGCGCCAGCAGCTTGGAGGGGGATGGAGAGACCCAGTACTTC

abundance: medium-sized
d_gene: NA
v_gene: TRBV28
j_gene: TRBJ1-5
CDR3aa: CASSSRMGGGVNQPQHF
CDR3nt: TGTGCCAGCAGTTCCCGTATGGGAGGGGGTGTCAATCAGCCCCAGCATTTT

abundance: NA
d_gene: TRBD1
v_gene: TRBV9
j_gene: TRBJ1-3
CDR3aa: CASSPPGQSSGNTIYF
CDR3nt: TGTGCCAGCAGCCCTCCGGGACAGAGCTCTGGAAACACCATATATTTT

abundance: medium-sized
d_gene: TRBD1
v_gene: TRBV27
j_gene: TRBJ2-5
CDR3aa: CASSPEGTGGRGETQYF
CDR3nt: TGTGCCAGCAGTCCAGAAGGGACAGGGGGGAGAGGAGAGACCCAGTACTTC

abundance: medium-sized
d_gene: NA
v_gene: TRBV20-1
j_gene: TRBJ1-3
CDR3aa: CSASSGSLSGNTIYF
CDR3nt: TGCAGTGCTAGTTCGGGCAGTCTCTCTGGAAACACCATATATTTT

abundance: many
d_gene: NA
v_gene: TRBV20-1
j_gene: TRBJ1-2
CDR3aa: CSARGTDFNYGYTF
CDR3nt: TGCAGTGCTAGAGGGACAGACTTTAACTATGGCTACACCTTC

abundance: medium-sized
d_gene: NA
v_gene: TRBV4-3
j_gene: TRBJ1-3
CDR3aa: CASSQDRVGRGFSAGNTIYF
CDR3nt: TGCGCCAGCAGCCAGGATCGGGTTGGGAGGGGGTTCTCGGCTGGAAACACCATATATTTT

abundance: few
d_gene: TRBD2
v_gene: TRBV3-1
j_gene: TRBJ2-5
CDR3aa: CASSPRTSGTRRETQYF
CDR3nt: TGTGCCAGCAGCCCAAGGACTAGCGGGACGCGTCGGGAGACCCAGTACTTC

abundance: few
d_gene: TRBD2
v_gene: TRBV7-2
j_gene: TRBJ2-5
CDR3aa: CASSRTSGYQETQYF
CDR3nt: TGTGCCAGCAGCCGGACTAGCGGTTACCAAGAGACCCAGTACTTC

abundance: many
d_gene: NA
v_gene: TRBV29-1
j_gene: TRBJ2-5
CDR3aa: CSVMVDYPETQYF
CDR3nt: TGCAGCGTTATGGTGGACTACCCGGAGACCCAGTACTTC

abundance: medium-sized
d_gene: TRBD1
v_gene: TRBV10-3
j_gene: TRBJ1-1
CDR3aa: CAIRQGVLMNTEAFF
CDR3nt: TGTGCCATCCGACAGGGGGTTCTAATGAACACTGAAGCTTTCTTT

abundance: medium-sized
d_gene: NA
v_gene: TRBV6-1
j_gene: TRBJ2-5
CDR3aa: CASRESQTQYF
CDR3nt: TGTGCCAGCAGAGAGTCCCAGACCCAGTACTTC

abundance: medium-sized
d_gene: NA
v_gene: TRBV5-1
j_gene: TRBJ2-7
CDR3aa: CASSLVAVEDYEQYF
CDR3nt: TGCGCCAGCAGCTTGGTAGCGGTAGAAGACTACGAGCAGTACTTC

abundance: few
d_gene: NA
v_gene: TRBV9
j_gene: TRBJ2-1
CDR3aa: CASSPPGPSYNEQFF
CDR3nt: TGTGCCAGCAGCCCCCCGGGACCCTCCTACAATGAGCAGTTCTTC

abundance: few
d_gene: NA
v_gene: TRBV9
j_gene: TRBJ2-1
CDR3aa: CASSALLDYNEQFF
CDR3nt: TGTGCCAGCAGCGCCTTACTAGATTACAATGAGCAGTTCTTC

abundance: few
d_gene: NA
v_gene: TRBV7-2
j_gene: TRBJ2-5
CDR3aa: CASSLFETQYF
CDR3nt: TGTGCCAGCAGCTTATTCGAGACCCAGTACTTC

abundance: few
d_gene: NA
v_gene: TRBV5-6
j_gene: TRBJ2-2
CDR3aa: CASSPLTDNTGELFF
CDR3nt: TGTGCCAGCAGCCCACTGACTGACAACACCGGGGAGCTGTTTTTT

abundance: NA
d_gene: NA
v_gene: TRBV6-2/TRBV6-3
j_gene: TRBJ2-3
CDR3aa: CASSGVEGSWRTDTQYF
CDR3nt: TGTGCCAGCAGTGGAGTTGAGGGGAGTTGGAGAACAGATACGCAGTATTTT

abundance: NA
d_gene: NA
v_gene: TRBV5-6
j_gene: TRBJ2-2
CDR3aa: CASSLAGTGQTGGELFF
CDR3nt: TGTGCCAGCAGCTTGGCAGGCACAGGCCAAACCGGCGGGGAGCTGTTTTTT

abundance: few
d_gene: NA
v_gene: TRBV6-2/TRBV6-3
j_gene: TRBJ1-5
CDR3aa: CASSYSTRSLYSNQPQHF
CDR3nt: TGTGCCAGCAGTTACTCGACCAGGAGCCTCTATAGCAATCAGCCCCAGCATTTT

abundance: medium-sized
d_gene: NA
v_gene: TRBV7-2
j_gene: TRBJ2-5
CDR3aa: CASSKQETRMETQYF
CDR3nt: TGTGCCAGCAGCAAACAGGAGACTAGAATGGAGACCCAGTACTTC

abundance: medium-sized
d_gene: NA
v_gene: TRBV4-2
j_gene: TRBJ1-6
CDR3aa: CASSQEGARDSPLHF
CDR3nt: TGTGCCAGCAGCCAAGAGGGGGCCAGGGATTCACCCCTCCACTTT